This TCR beta chain was identified in a study of cytomegalovirus exposure and HLA in healthy donors. The CDR3 sequence is 16 residues long. Germline-derived CDR1 and CDR2 are MRHNA and SNTAGT. V lost 2 bases and J lost 2; bases outside the gene matches: 6. Use of 60 Vbeta and 13 Jbeta primers characterized the PCR. TCRdb's copy holds only in-frame clones and misses some; the assay was immunoSEQ multiplex PCR. In the table there are 150,000 to 200,000 clones, 60% to 80% of which are singletons. The chain uses TRBV6-4 and TRBJ2-3; 8 nucleotides match TRBD1. This clonotype was obtained from a man aged 25-45 years in good health and CMV-seropositive. Sequenced: PBMCs. CDR3 in amino acids: CASSDPTGGYTDTQYF. The CDR3, as DNA: TGTGCCAGCAGTGACCCTACAGGGGGGTACACAGATACGCAGTATTTT.